What follows are 27 T cell receptor beta chains derived from one specimen sequenced in a study of T-cell reconstitution after alpha-beta-depleted transplantation in children. Unique molecular identifiers were used to barcode this TCRbeta library. MiXCR was run by TCRdb on the PCR reads, yielding one entry per CDR3 protein. The table includes fewer than 750,000 distinct CDR3 sequences, 23% detected once. Sample: PBMCs, mostly from graft donor cells, taken 360 days after TCRalphabeta/CD19-depleted stem cell transplant. These receptors all stem from a boy in the first two years of life who had a stem cell transplant for acute myeloid leukemia, so the T cells may come from the graft donor.

Only a few counts were recorded for this clonotype. The V gene is TRBV20-1, the J gene TRBJ2-7; 13 bases are shared with TRBD2. V was pared by 3 bases and J by 7 bases, with 6 bases of the junction left unmatched. Germline-derived CDR1 and CDR2 are DFQATT and SNEGSKA (reference sequence). This CDR3 has 14 residues. CDR3 nucleotide sequence: TGCAGTGCTAGGACTAGCGGGGGGCATCAGGAGCAGTACGTC. Translation gives CSARTSGGHQEQYV.

The chain links TRBV11-2 to TRBJ2-1, with 10 bases lining up with TRBD2. The germline CDR1 and CDR2 sequences are SGHAT and FQNNGV. With V trimmed by 1 base and J by 5 bases, 2 bases remained unmatched. This CDR3 is built from 15 residues. This chain's CDR3 is CASSLGAGGDNEQFF. CDR3 nucleotides: TGTGCCAGCAGCTTAGGAGCGGGGGGGGACAATGAGCAGTTCTTC.

V and J are TRBV7-2 and TRBJ2-4, with TRBD1 matching 7 bases. Per germline, CDR1 SGHTA and CDR2 FQGNSA. This CDR3 comprises 13 residues. With 4 bases clipped from V and 13 bases from J, the junction kept 10 bases outside the gene matches. CDR3 region: CASSYINRGRQYF. The CDR3 bases are TGTGCCAGCAGCTACATAAACAGGGGTAGGCAGTACTTC.

This clonotype was observed at least ten times. This chain joins TRBV7-2 and TRBJ2-3; TRBD2 agrees at 7 bases. The germline CDR1 and CDR2 sequences are SGHTA and FQGNSA. The junction had 10 bases not matched to a gene; V was cut back by 3 bases and J by 7 bases. CDR3 length: 15 residues. CDR3 amino acids: CASSFDGGGRNTQYF. Here the CDR3 DNA reads TGTGCCAGCAGCTTTGACGGCGGGGGTCGAAATACGCAGTATTTT. The full variable domain, completed using reference TRBV7-2 and TRBJ2-3, is GAGVSQSPSNKVTEKGKDVELRCDPISGHTALYWYRQSLGQGLEFLIYFQGNSAPDKSGLPSDRFSAERTGGSVSTLTIQRTQQEDSAVYLCASSFDGGGRNTQYFGPGTRLTVL.

This chain's CDR3 is CASRYQGAEAFF. The CDR3 DNA reads as TGTGCCAGCAGATATCAGGGTGCTGAAGCTTTCTTT. The genes are TRBV6-5 and TRBJ1-1; tentatively, D is TRBD1 (5 bases). This CDR3 is built from 12 residues. Germline-derived CDR1 and CDR2 are MNHEY and SVGAGI. V shed 6 bases and J shed 6 bases, with 11 bases lying between them.

J is TRBJ1-6 and V is TRBV10-3, with D possibly matching TRBD1 (5 bases). CDR3 size: 15 residues. Germline V gene lookup returns CDR1 ENHRY and CDR2 SYGVKD. Trimming shortened V by 0 bases and J by 7 bases, and 10 bases separated the two germline ends. CDR3 nucleotide sequence: TGTGCCATCAGTGAGTCGGGGACGTGGAATTCACCCCTCCACTTT. It codes for CAISESGTWNSPLHF.

This clonotype was counted at least ten times. V usage is TRBV7-9 and J usage is TRBJ2-5; the D is unclear. The CDR3 is made up of 12 amino acids. CDR1 and CDR2 from the germline V gene are SEHNR and FQNEAQ (reference sequence). The V end was cut by 5 bases, the J end by 6 bases, with 10 bases between. Written as DNA, the CDR3 is TGTGCCAGCAGCAACAACATCCAGACCCAGTACTTC. Encoded protein: CASSNNIQTQYF.

This clonotype was counted only a few times. The rearrangement links TRBV6-1 to TRBJ2-7, with TRBD2 matching over 8 bases. This CDR3 has 15 amino acids. Germline V gives CDR1 MNHNS, CDR2 SASEGT. Unmatched junction bases numbered 10, after V lost 6 bases and J lost 3 bases. CDR3 sequence: CASSRGWRGDYEQYV. The CDR3 coding sequence is TGTGCCAGCAGCCGCGGGTGGCGGGGGGACTACGAGCAGTACGTC.

The chain uses TRBV11-3 and TRBJ2-1, with D unresolved. The CDR3 sequence is 13 residues long. Trimming shortened V by 5 bases and J by 6 bases, and 11 bases separated the two germline ends. Germline V lookup: CDR1 SGHNT, CDR2 YENEEA. The CDR3 sequence: CASSARQLNEQFF. CDR3 DNA sequence: TGTGCCAGCAGCGCTAGACAACTCAATGAGCAGTTCTTC. The whole variable domain, filled in from reference TRBV11-3 and TRBJ2-1, reads EAGVVQSPRYKIIEKKQPVAFWCNPISGHNTLYWYLQNLGQGPELLIRYENEEAVDDSQLPKDRFSAERLKGVDSTLKIQPAELGDSAVYLCASSARQLNEQFFGPGTRLTVL.

At least ten counts were recorded for this clonotype. V gene TRBV20-1 combines with J gene TRBJ2-7; D gene uncertain. Trimming pared 6 bases from V and 2 bases from J, leaving 11 bases between. Germline loops: CDR1 DFQATT, CDR2 SNEGSKA (reference sequence). This CDR3 is 12 amino acids long. The CDR3 coding sequence is TGCAGTGCCCTCCTTTCAGCCTACGAGCAGTACTTC. Protein product: CSALLSAYEQYF.

In this sample, this clonotype turned up a few times. The chain is built from TRBV7-9 and TRBJ2-7; no definite D call. This CDR3 contains 14 residues. The V and J ends lost 8 bases and 3 bases respectively, with 17 bases between them. Germline CDR1 SEHNR, CDR2 FQNEAQ (reference sequence). The CDR3 loop is CASEADAHHYEQYF. CDR3 nucleotide sequence: TGTGCCAGCGAGGCGGACGCTCACCACTACGAGCAGTACTTC.

This clonotype was counted between two and nine times. J is TRBJ2-5 and V is TRBV5-5; D unresolved. Trimming removed 3 bases at V and 5 bases at J, with 8 bases between. The CDR3 totals 12 residues. Germline CDR1 reads SGHKS; CDR2 reads YYEKEE (reference sequence). The CDR3 DNA is TGTGCCAGCAGCTCATCGTTGGAGACCCAGTACTTC. Its translation: CASSSSLETQYF.

The chain is built from TRBV4-3 and TRBJ2-7; weak D call: TRBD1 (5 bases). Germline V gene sequence: CDR1 LGHNA, CDR2 YSLEER. V gave up 0 bases and J gave up 12 bases, with 18 bases separating them. CDR3 size: 14 residues. The CDR3 nucleotides read TGCGCCAGCAGCCAAGATAAGGTGGGCAGGGCCTTGTACTTC. This codes for CASSQDKVGRALYF.

The rearrangement links TRBV6-1 to TRBJ2-5, with D possibly matching TRBD2 (6 bases). There are 14 residues in the CDR3. Trimming removed 6 bases from V and 4 bases from J, with 15 bases in between. Germline values: CDR1 MNHNS, CDR2 SASEGT. The CDR3 spells CASRGLSSGETQYF. In DNA, the CDR3 is TGTGCCAGCAGAGGACTATCGAGCGGAGAGACCCAGTACTTC.

This sequence joins TRBV7-3 and TRBJ2-1; D unclear. This CDR3 is 13 amino acids long. Trimming pared 5 bases from V and 4 bases from J, leaving 9 bases between. Germline values: CDR1 SGHTA, CDR2 FQGTGA. CDR3 residues: CASSLEIYNEQFF. DNA for the CDR3: TGTGCCAGCAGCCTGGAGATTTACAATGAGCAGTTCTTC.

Concerning this clonotype: A much larger clone lies a single base off, so this may be a read error. V is TRBV14 and J is TRBJ2-7, with 11 positions matching TRBD1. Germline V CDR1 and CDR2: SGHDN, FVKESK. CDR3 length: 14 residues. The CDR3, as DNA: TGTGCCAGCAGCCAAGGGACAGGGGGCTACGATCAGTACTTC. Protein sequence: CASSQGTGGYDQYF.

This clonotype was seen a few times. This chain links TRBV20-1 with TRBJ2-1; 12 nucleotides line up with TRBD2. CDR1 is DFQATT, CDR2 SNEGSKA, per germline (reference sequence). The CDR3 consists of 14 residues. V lost 6 bases and J lost 7; bases outside the gene matches: 7. DNA for the CDR3: TGCAGTGCCAAGACTAGCGGGAGAGGGAATGAGCAGTTCTTC. The encoded protein is CSAKTSGRGNEQFF.

This clonotype has more than one count but fewer than ten. The chain couples TRBV20-1 to TRBJ1-4; possible D gene TRBD1, 5 bases. Germline V gene lookup returns CDR1 DFQATT and CDR2 SNEGSKA (reference sequence). The CDR3 has 14 amino acids. V shed 3 bases and J shed 8 bases, with 16 bases lying between them. CDR3: CSASWAGRGEKLFF. CDR3 in DNA: TGCAGTGCTAGTTGGGCAGGGCGTGGAGAAAAACTGTTTTTT.

This clonotype was counted ten times or more. The chain couples TRBV20-1 to TRBJ2-1; tentative D call: TRBD1 (7 bases). This CDR3 region has 15 residues. The V gene lost 5 bases and the J gene lost 1 base, with 15 bases spanning the gap. CDR1 and CDR2 (germline): DFQATT, SNEGSKA (reference sequence). The CDR3 DNA sequence: TGCAGTGCTTATGACAGGGAGGAATCCTACAATGAGCAGTTCTTC. Translation gives CSAYDREESYNEQFF.

This chain links TRBV12-3 or TRBV12-4 with TRBJ2-5; TRBD2 is a possible D gene (6 bases). The CDR3 is 16 residues long. V lost 5 bases to trimming and J lost 0 bases, with 16 bases between them. CDR3 sequence reads: CASSPLRGGNQETQYF. DNA for the CDR3: TGTGCCAGCAGTCCCCTCCGTGGGGGGAACCAAGAGACCCAGTACTTC.

This clonotype was seen a few times. The CDR3 region is CASSPRTGATNEKLFF. CDR3 nucleotides: TGTGCCAGCAGCCCCCGGACAGGGGCAACTAATGAAAAACTGTTTTTT. This chain uses TRBV7-8 with TRBJ1-4; TRBD1 matches at 9 bases. The junction had 4 bases not matched to a gene; V was cut back by 5 bases and J by 0 bases. The CDR3 has 16 amino acids. The germline V gene has CDR1 SGHVS and CDR2 FQNEAQ.

This chain links TRBV6-2 or TRBV6-3 with TRBJ2-5, with 12 nucleotides matching TRBD2. The V and J ends lost 0 bases and 2 bases, in that order; junction bases with no gene match: 10. Looked up from germline, CDR1 is MNHEY and CDR2 is SVGEGT. This CDR3 has 19 amino acids. The CDR3 here is CASSYSTTSGGLGQETQYF. The CDR3 DNA reads as TGTGCCAGCAGTTACTCGACGACTAGCGGGGGCCTAGGACAAGAGACCCAGTACTTC.

This clonotype was seen repeatedly, ten times or more. This sequence joins TRBV27 and TRBJ2-7; a weak D match, TRBD2 (7 bases). The length of the CDR3 is 12 residues. V was cut by 6 bases and J by 9 bases, with 15 bases left in between. The germline V gene encodes CDR1 MNHEY and CDR2 SMNVEV (reference sequence). In DNA, the CDR3 is TGTGCCAGCAGCCCGGGGGGCCATGGGCAGTACTTC. As protein: CASSPGGHGQYF.

The chain links TRBV27 to TRBJ2-6, with D possibly matching TRBD1 (5 bases). Trimming left V 0 bases short and J 2 bases short, with 8 bases between. The CDR3 runs to 16 residues. Looked up from germline, CDR1 is MNHEY and CDR2 is SMNVEV (reference sequence). CDR3 sequence (DNA): TGTGCCAGCAGTTTATCGCAGGGAACTGGGGCCAACGTCCTGACTTTC. Translation: CASSLSQGTGANVLTF.

The DNA for the CDR3 is TGTGCCAGCAGTGCCCCGGGACAGGGGACGCGGGAGACCCAGTACTTC. Its protein is CASSAPGQGTRETQYF. The J gene is TRBJ2-5, the V gene TRBV25-1; 10 bases are shared with TRBD1. J gave up 5 bases and V 4 bases, and 10 bases lay outside the gene matches. Germline CDR1 MGHDK, CDR2 SYGVNS. This CDR3 has 16 residues.

This clonotype was detected ten times or more. V is TRBV30 and J is TRBJ2-6, with D hard to call. CDR1 is GTSNPN and CDR2 is SVGIG in the germline V gene (reference sequence). Between the trimmed V and J ends, which lost 3 bases and 1 base, there was a span of 13 bases. The CDR3 is 16 residues long. The DNA of the CDR3 is TGTGCCTGGAGCTACTTGATGTATTCTGGGGCCAACGTCCTGACTTTC. It specifies CAWSYLMYSGANVLTF.

The rearrangement links TRBV12-3 or TRBV12-4 to TRBJ2-5, with 8 bases lining up with TRBD2. CDR3 size: 16 residues. Trimming cost V 0 bases and J 2 bases; bases outside gene matches: 5. The CDR3 bases are TGTGCCAGCAGTTTAGCGAGAACTAGCGGACAAGAGACCCAGTACTTC. Protein: CASSLARTSGQETQYF.